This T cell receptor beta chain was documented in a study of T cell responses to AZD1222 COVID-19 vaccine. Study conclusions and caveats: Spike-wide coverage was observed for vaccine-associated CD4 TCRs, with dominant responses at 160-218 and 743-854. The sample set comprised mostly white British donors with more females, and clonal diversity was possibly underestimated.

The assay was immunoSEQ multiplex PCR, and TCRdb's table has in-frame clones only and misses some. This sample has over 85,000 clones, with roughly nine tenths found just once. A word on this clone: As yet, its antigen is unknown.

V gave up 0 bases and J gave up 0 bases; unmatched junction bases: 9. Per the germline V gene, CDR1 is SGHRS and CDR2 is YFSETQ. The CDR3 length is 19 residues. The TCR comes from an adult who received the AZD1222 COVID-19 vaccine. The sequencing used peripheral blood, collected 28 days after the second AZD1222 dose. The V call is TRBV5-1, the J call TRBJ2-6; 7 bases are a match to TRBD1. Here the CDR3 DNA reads TGCGCCAGCAGCTTGGGGGACAGTAGGTTAGTCTCTGGGGCCAACGTCCTGACTTTC. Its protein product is CASSLGDSRLVSGANVLTF.